This TCR beta chain was identified in a study of T cell responses to AZD1222 COVID-19 vaccine. Study outcomes and limitations: Among vaccine-associated CD4 TCRs, coverage spanned spike, with dominance at 160-218 and 743-854.

The assay was immunoSEQ multiplex PCR, and TCRdb's table has in-frame clones only and misses some. The table has some 120,000 clones, about 89% seen once. On this clone itself: Antigen: not known.

The receptor was isolated from an adult in good health. This specimen was peripheral blood, taken on day 0 of MenACWY control vaccination.

CDR3 DNA: TGCGCCAGCAGCTTGGAGGGGCAGACCGGGGAGCTGTTTTTT. As protein: CASSLEGQTGELFF. The V gene is TRBV5-1, the J gene TRBJ2-2; maybe TRBD1 (5 bases). From germline, CDR1 is SGHRS and CDR2 YFSETQ. The V gene lost 0 bases and the J gene lost 5 bases, with 8 bases spanning the gap. CDR3 length equals 14 residues. The full variable domain, completed using reference TRBV5-1 and TRBJ2-2, is KAGVTQTPRYLIKTRGQQVTLSCSPISGHRSVSWYQQTPGQGLQFLFEYFSETQRNKGNFPGRFSGRQFSNSRSEMNVSTLELGDSALYLCASSLEGQTGELFFGEGSRLTVL.